A single sample gave rise to the 4 T cell receptor beta chains below, sequenced in a study of cytomegalovirus exposure and HLA in healthy donors. 13 Jbeta primers and 60 Vbeta primers were used for the PCR. TCRdb's table, derived via immunoSEQ multiplex PCR, lists solely in-frame clones and lacks some. The sample consists of about 150,000 clones, about 85% of them appearing once. The sequencing sample was made of PBMCs. These receptors were taken from a man aged 30 to 45 in good health and CMV-seropositive.

The gene calls are TRBV6-4 and TRBJ2-3; TRBD1 matches at 7 bases. The length of the CDR3 is 16 residues. J was trimmed by 4 bases and V by 0 bases; bases with no gene match: 7. CDR1 is MRHNA and CDR2 is SNTAGT in the germline V gene. The CDR3 reads CASSDSVAGGSDTQYF. CDR3 bases: TGTGCCAGCAGTGACTCGGTGGCAGGGGGTTCAGATACGCAGTATTTT.

The rearrangement joins TRBV28 to TRBJ2-7; D unclear. This CDR3 has 14 residues. V was shortened by 6 bases and J by 1 base, with 13 bases between the two germline ends. Per germline, CDR1 MDHEN and CDR2 SYDVKM. This chain's CDR3 is CASRYGPTSYEQYF. The CDR3 DNA is TGTGCCAGCAGATACGGTCCAACGTCCTACGAGCAGTACTTC.

J is TRBJ2-7 and V is TRBV6-6; 10 positions agree with TRBD1. The CDR3 runs 14 residues. The germline V gene has CDR1 MNHNY and CDR2 SVGAGI (reference sequence). V shed 0 bases and J 5 bases; nucleotides not matched to a gene: 1. Here the CDR3 DNA reads TGTGCCAGCAGTTACTCGGACAGGGGGAACGAGCAGTACTTC. Protein sequence: CASSYSDRGNEQYF.

V gene TRBV19 combines with J gene TRBJ1-5; tentatively, D is TRBD1 (5 bases). V was clipped by 5 bases and J by 7 bases, with 12 bases between them. The CDR3 sequence is 13 residues long. The germline V gene has CDR1 LNHDA and CDR2 SQIVND (reference sequence). The CDR3 DNA reads as TGTGCCAGTAGTTTTGGGGGGAACCAGCCCCAGCATTTT. This translates into CASSFGGNQPQHF.